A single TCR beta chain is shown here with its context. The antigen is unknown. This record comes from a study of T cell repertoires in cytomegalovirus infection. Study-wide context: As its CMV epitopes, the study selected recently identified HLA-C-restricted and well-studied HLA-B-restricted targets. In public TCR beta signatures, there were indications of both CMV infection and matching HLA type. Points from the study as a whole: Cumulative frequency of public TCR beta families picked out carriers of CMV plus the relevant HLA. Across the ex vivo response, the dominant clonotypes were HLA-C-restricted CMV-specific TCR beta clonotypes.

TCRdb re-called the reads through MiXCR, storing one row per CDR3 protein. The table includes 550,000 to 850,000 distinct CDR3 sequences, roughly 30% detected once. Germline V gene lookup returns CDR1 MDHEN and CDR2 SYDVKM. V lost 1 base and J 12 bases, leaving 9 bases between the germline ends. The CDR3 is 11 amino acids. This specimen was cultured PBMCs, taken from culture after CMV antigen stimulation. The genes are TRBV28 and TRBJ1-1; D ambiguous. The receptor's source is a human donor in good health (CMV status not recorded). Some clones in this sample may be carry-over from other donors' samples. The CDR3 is CASSLFGGTFF. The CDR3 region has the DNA TGTGCCAGCAGTTTATTTGGTGGAACTTTCTTT.